This T cell receptor (beta chain) stems from a study of radiation and T cells in renal cell carcinoma. TCRdb's copy holds only in-frame clones and misses some; the assay was immunoSEQ multiplex PCR. Of tens of thousands of clones in the sample, 65% to 85% were seen once. The time point is: blood 4 weeks post-SBRT, at nephrectomy. Specified treatment: 15 Gy SBRT to primary tumor, nephrectomy 4 weeks later. The input for sequencing was blood, taken from a patient whose treatment included radiotherapy and nephrectomy. The clonotype originates from a woman in her seventies with renal cell carcinoma.

The chain's CDR3 is CASSTSLGLETQYF. The CDR3 bases are TGTGCCAGTAGTACCTCCTTAGGTTTAGAGACCCAGTACTTC. V is TRBV19 and J is TRBJ2-5, with D unclear. Trimming took off 4 bases at V and 4 bases at J, with 13 bases between the two ends. Germline CDR1 reads LNHDA; CDR2 reads SQIVND (reference sequence). The CDR3 totals 14 residues.